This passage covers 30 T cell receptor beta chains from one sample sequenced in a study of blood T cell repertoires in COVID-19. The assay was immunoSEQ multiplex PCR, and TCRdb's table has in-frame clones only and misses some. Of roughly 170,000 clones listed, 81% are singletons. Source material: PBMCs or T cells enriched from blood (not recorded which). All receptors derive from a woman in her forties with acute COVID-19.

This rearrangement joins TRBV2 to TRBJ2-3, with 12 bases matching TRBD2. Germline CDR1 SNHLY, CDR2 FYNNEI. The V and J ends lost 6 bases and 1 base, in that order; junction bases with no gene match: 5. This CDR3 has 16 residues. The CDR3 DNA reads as TGTGCCAGCAGGGTACTAGCGGGAGGTGGCACAGATACGCAGTATTTT. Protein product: CASRVLAGGGTDTQYF.

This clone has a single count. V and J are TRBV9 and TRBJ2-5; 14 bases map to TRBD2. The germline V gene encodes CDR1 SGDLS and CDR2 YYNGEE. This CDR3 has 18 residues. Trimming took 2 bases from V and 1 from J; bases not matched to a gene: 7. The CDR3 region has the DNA TGTGCCAGCAGCGTCGGGACTAGCGGGAGACGGGGCCAAGAGACCCAGTACTTC. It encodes CASSVGTSGRRGQETQYF.

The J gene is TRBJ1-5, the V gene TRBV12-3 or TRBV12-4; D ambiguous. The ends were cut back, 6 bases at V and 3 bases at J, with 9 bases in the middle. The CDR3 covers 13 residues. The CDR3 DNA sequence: TGTGCCAGCAGCAAAGAGCCCAATCAGCCCCAGCATTTT. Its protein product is CASSKEPNQPQHF.

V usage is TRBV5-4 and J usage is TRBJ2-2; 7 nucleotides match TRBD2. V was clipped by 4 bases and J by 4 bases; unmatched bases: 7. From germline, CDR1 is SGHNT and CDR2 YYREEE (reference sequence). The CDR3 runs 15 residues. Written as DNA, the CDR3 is TGTGCCAGCAGCCACCTAGCGGAGCGCACCGGGGAGCTGTTTTTT. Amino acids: CASSHLAERTGELFF.

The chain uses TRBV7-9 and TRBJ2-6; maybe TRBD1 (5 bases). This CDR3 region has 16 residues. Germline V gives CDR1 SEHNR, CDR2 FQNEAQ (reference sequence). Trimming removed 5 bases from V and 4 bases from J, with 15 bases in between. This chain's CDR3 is CASSMRRVSGANVLTF. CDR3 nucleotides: TGTGCCAGCAGCATGCGCAGGGTTTCCGGGGCCAACGTCCTGACTTTC.

The CDR3 region is CASSPGEKLFF. CDR3 DNA: TGTGCCAGCAGCCCGGGTGAAAAACTGTTTTTT. The chain employs TRBV5-8 and TRBJ1-4, with D hard to call. The CDR3 has 11 residues. Trimming took 4 bases from V and 7 from J, leaving 5 bases between them. Germline CDR1 reads SGHTS; CDR2 reads YDEGEE.

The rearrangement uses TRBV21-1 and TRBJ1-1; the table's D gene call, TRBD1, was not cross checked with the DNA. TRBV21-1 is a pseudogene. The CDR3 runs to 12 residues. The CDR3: CARGPVPLMAFF. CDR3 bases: TGTGCCAGGGGGCCCGTCCCCCTCATGGCTTTCTTT.

Here the CDR3 DNA reads TGTGCCAGCTCACTTTTAGCGGGAGTATCCTACGAGCAGTACTTC. Amino acids: CASSLLAGVSYEQYF. This chain links TRBV18 with TRBJ2-7, with 9 bases aligning to TRBD2. Looked up from germline, CDR1 is KGHSH and CDR2 is LQKENI. V was pared by 4 bases and J by 1 base, with 5 bases of the junction left unmatched. This CDR3 contains 15 residues.

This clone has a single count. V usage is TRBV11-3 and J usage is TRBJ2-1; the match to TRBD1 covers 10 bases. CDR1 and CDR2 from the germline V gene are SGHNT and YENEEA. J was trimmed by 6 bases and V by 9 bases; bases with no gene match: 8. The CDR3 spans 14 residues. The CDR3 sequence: CASRPRTGGNEQFF. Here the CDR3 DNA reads TGTGCCAGTAGACCCCGGACAGGGGGCAATGAGCAGTTCTTC.

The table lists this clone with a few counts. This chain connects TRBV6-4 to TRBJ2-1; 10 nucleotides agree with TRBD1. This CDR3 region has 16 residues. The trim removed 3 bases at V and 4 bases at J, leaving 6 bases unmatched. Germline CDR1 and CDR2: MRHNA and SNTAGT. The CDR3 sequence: CASSEAPGQGYNEQFF. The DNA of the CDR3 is TGTGCCAGCAGTGAGGCCCCGGGACAGGGGTACAATGAGCAGTTCTTC.

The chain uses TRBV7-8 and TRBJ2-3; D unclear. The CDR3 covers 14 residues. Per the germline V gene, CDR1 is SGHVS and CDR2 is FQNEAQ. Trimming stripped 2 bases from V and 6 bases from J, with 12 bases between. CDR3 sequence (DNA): TGTGCCAGCAGCTTACTGGGCACGGCTGATACGCAGTATTTT. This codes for CASSLLGTADTQYF.

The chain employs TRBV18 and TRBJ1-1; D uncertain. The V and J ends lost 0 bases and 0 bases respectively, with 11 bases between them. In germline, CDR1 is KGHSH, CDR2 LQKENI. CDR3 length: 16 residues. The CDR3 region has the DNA TGTGCCAGCTCACCACCAGGGAGGGCGGTGAACACTGAAGCTTTCTTT. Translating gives CASSPPGRAVNTEAFF.

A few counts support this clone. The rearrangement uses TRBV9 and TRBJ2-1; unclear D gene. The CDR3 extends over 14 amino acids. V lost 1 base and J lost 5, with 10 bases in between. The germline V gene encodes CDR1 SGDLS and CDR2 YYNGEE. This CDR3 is CASSVRERDNEQFF. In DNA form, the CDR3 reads TGTGCCAGCAGCGTACGAGAACGGGACAATGAGCAGTTCTTC. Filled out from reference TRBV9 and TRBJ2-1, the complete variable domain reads DSGVTQTPKHLITATGQRVTLRCSPRSGDLSVYWYQQSLDQGLQFLIQYYNGEERAKGNILERFSAQQFPDLHSELNLSSLELGDSALYFCASSVRERDNEQFFGPGTRLTVL.

The CDR3 sequence: CASSLLGLAGNTETQYF. As DNA, the CDR3 is TGTGCCAGCAGCTTACTCGGACTAGCGGGCAACACGGAGACCCAGTACTTC. The chain uses TRBV7-9 and TRBJ2-5; 11 bases are shared with TRBD2. Germline CDR1 is SEHNR and CDR2 is FQNEAQ (reference sequence). Trimming removed 2 bases from V and 5 bases from J; junction bases left unmatched: 10. The CDR3 has 17 amino acids.

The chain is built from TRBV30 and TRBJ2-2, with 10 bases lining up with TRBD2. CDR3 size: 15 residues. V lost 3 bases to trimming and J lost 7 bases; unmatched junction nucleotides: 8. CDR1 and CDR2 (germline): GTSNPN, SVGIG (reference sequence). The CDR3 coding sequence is TGTGCCTGGAGCATACTAGCGGGATTTAACGGGGAGCTGTTTTTT. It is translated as CAWSILAGFNGELFF.

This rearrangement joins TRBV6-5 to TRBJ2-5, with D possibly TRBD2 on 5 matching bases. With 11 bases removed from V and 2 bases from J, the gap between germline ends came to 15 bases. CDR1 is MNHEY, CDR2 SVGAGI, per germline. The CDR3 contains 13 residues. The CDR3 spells CASSQDSQETQYF. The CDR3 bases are TGTGCCTCCTCTCAGGACTCTCAAGAGACCCAGTACTTC.

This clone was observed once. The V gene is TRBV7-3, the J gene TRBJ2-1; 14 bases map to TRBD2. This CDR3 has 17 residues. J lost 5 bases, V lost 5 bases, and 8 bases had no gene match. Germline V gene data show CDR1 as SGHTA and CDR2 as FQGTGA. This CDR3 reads CASSHPGLAGENNEQFF. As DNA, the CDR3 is TGTGCCAGCAGCCACCCGGGACTAGCGGGAGAGAACAATGAGCAGTTCTTC.

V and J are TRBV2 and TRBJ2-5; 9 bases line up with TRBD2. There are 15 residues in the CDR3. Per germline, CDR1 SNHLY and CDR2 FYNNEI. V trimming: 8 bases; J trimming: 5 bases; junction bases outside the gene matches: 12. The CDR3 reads CASPSTSGTLETQYF. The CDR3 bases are TGTGCCAGCCCCTCGACTAGCGGTACTTTGGAGACCCAGTACTTC.

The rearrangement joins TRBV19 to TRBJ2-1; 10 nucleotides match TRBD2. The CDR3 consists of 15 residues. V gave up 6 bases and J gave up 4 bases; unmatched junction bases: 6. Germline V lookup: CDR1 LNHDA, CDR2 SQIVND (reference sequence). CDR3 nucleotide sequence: TGTGCCAGTAGGGTAGCGGGAGGACCTTACAATGAGCAGTTCTTC. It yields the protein CASRVAGGPYNEQFF.

CDR3 loop: CASSDLHRDRLDEQYF. The DNA for the CDR3 is TGCGCCAGCAGTGACCTTCACCGGGACAGATTGGACGAGCAGTACTTC. The chain joins TRBV10-1 to TRBJ2-7; the match to TRBD1 covers 7 bases. V shed 3 bases, J shed 5 bases, and the junction held 13 bases outside the gene matches. Per the germline V gene, CDR1 is WNHNN and CDR2 is SYGVQD (reference sequence). CDR3 length: 16 amino acids.

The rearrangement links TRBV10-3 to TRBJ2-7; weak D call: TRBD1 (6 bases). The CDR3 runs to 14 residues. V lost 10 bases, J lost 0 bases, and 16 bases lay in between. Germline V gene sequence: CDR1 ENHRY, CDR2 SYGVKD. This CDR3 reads CATAGTRGSYEQYF. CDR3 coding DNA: TGTGCCACGGCCGGGACAAGGGGCTCCTACGAGCAGTACTTC.

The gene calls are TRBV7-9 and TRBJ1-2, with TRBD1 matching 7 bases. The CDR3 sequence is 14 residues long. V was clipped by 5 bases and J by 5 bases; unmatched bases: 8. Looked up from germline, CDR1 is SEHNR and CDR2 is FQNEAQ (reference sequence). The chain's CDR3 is CASSPTQGIYGYTF. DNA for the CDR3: TGTGCCAGCAGCCCCACACAGGGGATATATGGCTACACCTTC. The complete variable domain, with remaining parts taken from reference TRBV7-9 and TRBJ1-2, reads DTGVSQNPRHKITKRGQNVTFRCDPISEHNRLYWYRQTLGQGPEFLTYFQNEAQLEKSRLLSDRFSAERPKGSFSTLEIQRTEQGDSAMYLCASSPTQGIYGYTFGSGTRLTVV.

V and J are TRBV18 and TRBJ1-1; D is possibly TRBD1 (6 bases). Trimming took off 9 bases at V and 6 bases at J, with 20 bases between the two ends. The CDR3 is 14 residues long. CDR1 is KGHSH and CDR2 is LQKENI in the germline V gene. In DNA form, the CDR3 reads TGTGCCAGTTTCACCTCCAGGGGCAGGGCTGAAGCTTTCTTT. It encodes CASFTSRGRAEAFF.

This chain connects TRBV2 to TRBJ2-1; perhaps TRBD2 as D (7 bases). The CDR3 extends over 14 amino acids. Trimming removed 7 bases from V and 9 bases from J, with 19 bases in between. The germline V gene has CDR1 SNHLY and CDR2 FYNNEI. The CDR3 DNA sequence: TGTGCCAGCACTGGGGGGGCGGGAGCGGCTGAGCAGTTCTTC. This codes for CASTGGAGAAEQFF.

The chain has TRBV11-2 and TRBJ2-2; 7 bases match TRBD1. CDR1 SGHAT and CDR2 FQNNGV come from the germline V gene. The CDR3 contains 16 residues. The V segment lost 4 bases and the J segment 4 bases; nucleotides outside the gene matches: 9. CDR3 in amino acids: CASSSGRDRPTGELFF. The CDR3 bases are TGTGCCAGCAGCTCGGGCCGGGACAGACCCACCGGGGAGCTGTTTTTT.

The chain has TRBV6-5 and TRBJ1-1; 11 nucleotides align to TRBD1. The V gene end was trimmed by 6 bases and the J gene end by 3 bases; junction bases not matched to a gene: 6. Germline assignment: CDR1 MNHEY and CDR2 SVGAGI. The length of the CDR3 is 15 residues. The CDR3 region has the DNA TGTGCCAGCAGCCGCCCGGGACAGGGGGACACTGAAGCTTTCTTT. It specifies CASSRPGQGDTEAFF.

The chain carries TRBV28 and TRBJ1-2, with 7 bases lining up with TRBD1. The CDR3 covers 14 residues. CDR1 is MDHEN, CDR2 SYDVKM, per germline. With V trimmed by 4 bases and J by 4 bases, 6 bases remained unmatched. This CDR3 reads CASSSGGHGYGYTF. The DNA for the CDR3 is TGTGCCAGCAGTTCAGGGGGTCACGGCTATGGCTACACCTTC.

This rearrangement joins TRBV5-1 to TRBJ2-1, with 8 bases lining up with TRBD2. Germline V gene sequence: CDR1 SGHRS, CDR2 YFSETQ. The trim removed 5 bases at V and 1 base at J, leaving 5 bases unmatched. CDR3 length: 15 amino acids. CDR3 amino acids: CASRTASGSYNEQFF. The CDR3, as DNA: TGCGCCAGCAGAACCGCTAGCGGGTCCTACAATGAGCAGTTCTTC.

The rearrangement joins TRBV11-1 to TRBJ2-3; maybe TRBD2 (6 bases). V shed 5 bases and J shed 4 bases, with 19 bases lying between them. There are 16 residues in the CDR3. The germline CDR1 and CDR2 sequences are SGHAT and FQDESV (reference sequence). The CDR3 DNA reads TGTGCCAGCAGCCCGGCATTTGGGGGGTTCGCAGATACGCAGTATTTT. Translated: CASSPAFGGFADTQYF.

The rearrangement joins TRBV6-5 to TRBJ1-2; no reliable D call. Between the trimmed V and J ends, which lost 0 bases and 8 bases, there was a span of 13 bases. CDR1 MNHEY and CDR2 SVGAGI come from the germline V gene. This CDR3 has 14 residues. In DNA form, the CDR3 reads TGTGCCAGCAGTTACTCAGGCAGGTCGAAAGGCTACACCTTC. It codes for CASSYSGRSKGYTF.